The TCR beta chain described here comes from a study of blood T cell repertoires in COVID-19. Study-level information: Collection of acute and convalescent COVID-19 samples took place in the United States, Italy and Spain.

Authors' data handling: Nucleated cell counts were estimated from reference gene primer amplification. The data were produced by immunoSEQ multiplex PCR, yet TCRdb's version contains in-frame clones alone and is incomplete. V, J and clone size derive from that table, while D and trimming were established from the DNA sequence. The profile shows approximately 200,000 clones, roughly 80% of them singletons. About this clone itself: The germline gene is not matched at one end of the junction; a read error may be the cause.

The sample comprised peripheral blood. This receptor was taken from a woman between 55 and 75 years old with acute or convalescent COVID-19.

The CDR3 sequence is CASSTVPGQNLF. As DNA, the CDR3 is TGTGCCAGCAGTACTGTCCCGGGACAGAATCTCTTC. The rearrangement joins TRBV28 to TRBJ2-7; TRBD1 aligns across 7 bases. The CDR3 sequence is 12 residues long. Germline V gene data show CDR1 as MDHEN and CDR2 as SYDVKM.